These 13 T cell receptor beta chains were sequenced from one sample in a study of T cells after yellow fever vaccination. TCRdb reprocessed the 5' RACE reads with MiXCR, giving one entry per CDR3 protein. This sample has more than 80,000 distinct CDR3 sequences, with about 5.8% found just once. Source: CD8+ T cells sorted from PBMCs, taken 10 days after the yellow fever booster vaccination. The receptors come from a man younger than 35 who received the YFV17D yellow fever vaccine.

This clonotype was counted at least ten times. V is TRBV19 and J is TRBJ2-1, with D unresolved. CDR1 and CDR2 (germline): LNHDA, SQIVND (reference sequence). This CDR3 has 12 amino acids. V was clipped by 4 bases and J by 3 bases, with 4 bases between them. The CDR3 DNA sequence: TGTGCCAGTAGTAACGGCTACAATGAGCAGTTCTTC. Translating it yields CASSNGYNEQFF.

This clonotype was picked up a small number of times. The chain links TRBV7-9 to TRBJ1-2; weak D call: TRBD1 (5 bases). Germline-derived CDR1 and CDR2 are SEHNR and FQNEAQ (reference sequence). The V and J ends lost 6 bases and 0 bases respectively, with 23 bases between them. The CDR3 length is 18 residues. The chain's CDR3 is CASSMDTALTTANYGYTF. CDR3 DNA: TGTGCCAGCAGTATGGACACAGCTCTTACGACGGCTAACTATGGCTACACCTTC.

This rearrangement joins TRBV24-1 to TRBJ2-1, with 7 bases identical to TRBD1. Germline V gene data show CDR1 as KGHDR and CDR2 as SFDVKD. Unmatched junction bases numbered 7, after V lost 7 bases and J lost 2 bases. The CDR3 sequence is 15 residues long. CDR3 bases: TGTGCCACCAGCGCCGGGACAGCCGCCTACAATGAGCAGTTCTTC. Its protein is CATSAGTAAYNEQFF.

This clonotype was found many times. This CDR3 reads CASSLDGLAGDEQYF. The CDR3 bases are TGTGCCAGCAGCTTAGACGGGCTAGCGGGGGACGAGCAGTACTTC. The J gene is TRBJ2-7, the V gene TRBV7-6, with 10 nucleotides matching TRBD2. Germline-derived CDR1 and CDR2 are SGHVS and FNYEAQ. The ends lost 1 base at V and 5 bases at J; junction bases unmatched: 5. The CDR3 spans 15 residues.

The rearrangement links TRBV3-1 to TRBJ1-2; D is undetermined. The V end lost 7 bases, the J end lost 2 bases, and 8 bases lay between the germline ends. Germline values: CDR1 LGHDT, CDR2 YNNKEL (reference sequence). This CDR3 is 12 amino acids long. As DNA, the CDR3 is TGTGCCAGCACGGACGCCAACTATGGCTACACCTTC. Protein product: CASTDANYGYTF.

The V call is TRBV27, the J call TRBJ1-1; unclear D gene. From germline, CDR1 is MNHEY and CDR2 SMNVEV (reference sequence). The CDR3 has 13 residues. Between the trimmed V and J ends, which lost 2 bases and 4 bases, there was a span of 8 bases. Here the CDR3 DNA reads TGTGCCAGCAGTTTACGGGAGGGCACTGAAGCTTTCTTT. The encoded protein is CASSLREGTEAFF.

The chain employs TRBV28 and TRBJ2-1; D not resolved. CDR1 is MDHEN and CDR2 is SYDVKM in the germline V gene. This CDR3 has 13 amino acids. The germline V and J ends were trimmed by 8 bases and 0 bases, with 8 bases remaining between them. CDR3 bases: TGTGCCAGCGTCGGTCACTCCTACAATGAGCAGTTCTTC. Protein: CASVGHSYNEQFF.

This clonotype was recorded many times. CDR3 protein: CASSPRQREDGELFF. CDR3 DNA: TGCGCCAGCAGCCCCAGGCAGAGGGAGGACGGGGAGCTGTTTTTT. V gene TRBV4-1 combines with J gene TRBJ2-2; maybe TRBD2 (6 bases). Germline V gives CDR1 MGHRA, CDR2 YSYEKL. The CDR3 spans 15 residues. The V gene lost 4 bases and the J gene lost 7 bases, with 16 bases spanning the gap.

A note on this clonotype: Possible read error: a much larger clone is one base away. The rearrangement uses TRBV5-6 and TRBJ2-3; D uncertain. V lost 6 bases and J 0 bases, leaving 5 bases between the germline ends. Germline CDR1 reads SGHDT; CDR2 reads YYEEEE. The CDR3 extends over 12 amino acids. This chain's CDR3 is CASKTSTDTQYF. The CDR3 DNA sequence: TGTGCCAGCAAGACTAGCACAGATACGCAGTATTTT.

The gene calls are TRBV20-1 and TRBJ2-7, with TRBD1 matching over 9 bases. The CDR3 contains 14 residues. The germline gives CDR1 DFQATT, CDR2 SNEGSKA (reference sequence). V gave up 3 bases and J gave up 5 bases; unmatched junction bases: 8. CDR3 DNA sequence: TGCAGTGCTAGCGGAGACAGGGGGTCGGACGAGCAGTACTTC. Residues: CSASGDRGSDEQYF.

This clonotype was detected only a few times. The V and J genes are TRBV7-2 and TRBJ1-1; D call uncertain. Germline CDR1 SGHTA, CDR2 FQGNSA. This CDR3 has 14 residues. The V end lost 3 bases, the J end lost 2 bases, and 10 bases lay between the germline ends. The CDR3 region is CASSFGGINTEAFF. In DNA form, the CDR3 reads TGTGCCAGCAGCTTCGGTGGGATAAACACTGAAGCTTTCTTT.

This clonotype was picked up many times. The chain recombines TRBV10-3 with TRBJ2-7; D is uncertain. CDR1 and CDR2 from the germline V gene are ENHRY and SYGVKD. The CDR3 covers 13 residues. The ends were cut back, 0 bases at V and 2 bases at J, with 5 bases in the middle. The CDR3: CAISESRTYEQYF. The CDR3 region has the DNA TGTGCCATCAGTGAGTCACGGACCTACGAGCAGTACTTC.

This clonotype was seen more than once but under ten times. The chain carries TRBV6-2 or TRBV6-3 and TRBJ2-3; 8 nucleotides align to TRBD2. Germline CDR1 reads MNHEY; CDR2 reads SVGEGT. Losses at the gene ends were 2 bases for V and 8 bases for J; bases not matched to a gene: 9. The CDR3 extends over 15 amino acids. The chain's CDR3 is CASSYAGLGQVTQYF. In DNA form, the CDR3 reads TGTGCCAGCAGTTACGCGGGACTAGGCCAAGTTACGCAGTATTTT.